The source of this T cell receptor beta chain is a study of PD-1 blockade in mismatch repair-deficient tumors. Overall study results and limits: After pembrolizumab, tumor-resident clones rose rapidly, then generally contracted before radiologic responses.

The assay was immunoSEQ multiplex PCR, and TCRdb's table has in-frame clones only and misses some. The profile shows more than 40,000 clones, around four fifths of them singletons. A note on this clone: Its antigen is undetermined.

All patients were mismatch repair deficient, assessed by either PCR or immunohistochemistry. The CDR3 spans 17 residues. Losses at the gene ends were 0 bases for V and 4 bases for J; bases not matched to a gene: 11. Germline loops: CDR1 MNHNS, CDR2 SASEGT. The material was peripheral blood, obtained 4 weeks after starting pembrolizumab. This receptor was taken from an adult with mismatch repair-deficient cancer. The gene calls are TRBV6-1 and TRBJ2-7; 8 bases agree with TRBD2. CDR3 in amino acids: CASSEAWAGGKPYEQYF. DNA for the CDR3: TGTGCCAGCAGTGAAGCATGGGCGGGAGGAAAACCTTACGAGCAGTACTTC.